What follows are 22 T cell receptor beta chains derived from one specimen sequenced in a study of shared clonotypes between healthy human individuals. The data were produced by immunoSEQ multiplex PCR, yet TCRdb's version contains in-frame clones alone and is incomplete. The sample carries 2.3 million or so clones, approximately 93% recorded once. Material for sequencing was naive CD4+ T cells from PBMCs. Subset indicated: CD45RA+ positively selected. The receptors stem from a man aged 18 to 35 in good health. Some clones in this sample may be carry-over from other donors' samples.

The J gene is TRBJ2-1, the V gene TRBV9; 8 positions agree with TRBD2. After removal of 4 bases from V and 9 bases from J, the junction contained 3 bases not matched to a gene. CDR3 size: 12 residues. CDR1 and CDR2 from the germline V gene are SGDLS and YYNGEE. CDR3 sequence (DNA): TGTGCCAGCAGCTCCGGGGGGGTTGAGCAGTTCTTC. Protein product: CASSSGGVEQFF.

CDR3 residues: CASSLGGQQNEKLFF. In DNA, the CDR3 is TGCGCCAGCAGCTTGGGGGGACAGCAAAATGAAAAACTGTTTTTT. The genes are TRBV5-1 and TRBJ1-4; 7 nucleotides match TRBD1. The CDR3 loop spans 15 amino acids. The germline CDR1 and CDR2 sequences are SGHRS and YFSETQ. The V and J ends lost 0 bases and 5 bases, in that order; junction bases with no gene match: 4.

Remarks on this clone: Other DNA variants within this sample encode the same CDR3. This chain links TRBV28 with TRBJ1-5; D possibly corresponds to TRBD1 (6 bases). The CDR3 loop spans 13 amino acids. Looked up from germline, CDR1 is MDHEN and CDR2 is SYDVKM. The V end lost 5 bases, the J end lost 3 bases, and 8 bases lay between the germline ends. The CDR3 nucleotides read TGTGCCAGCAGTAGGACAGACAATCAGCCCCAGCATTTT. Amino acid sequence: CASSRTDNQPQHF. Together with reference TRBV28 and TRBJ1-5, the CDR3 gives the full variable domain: DVKVTQSSRYLVKRTGEKVFLECVQDMDHENMFWYRQDPGLGLRLIYFSYDVKMKEKGDIPEGYSVSREKKERFSLILESASTNQTSMYLCASSRTDNQPQHFGDGTRLSIL.

The chain combines TRBV7-9 with TRBJ1-1; weak D call: TRBD1 (5 bases). The CDR3 loop spans 13 amino acids. Per germline, CDR1 SEHNR and CDR2 FQNEAQ (reference sequence). Trimming shortened V by 3 bases and J by 4 bases, and 9 bases separated the two germline ends. CDR3 sequence reads: CASSFAGSTEAFF. CDR3 DNA sequence: TGTGCCAGCAGCTTCGCAGGGAGCACTGAAGCTTTCTTT.

A note on this clone: Other DNA variants within this sample encode the same CDR3. V usage is TRBV19 and J usage is TRBJ1-2; D is undetermined. V was pared by 3 bases and J by 2 bases, with 7 bases between. The CDR3 covers 13 residues. The V gene's germline CDR1 is LNHDA and CDR2 SQIVND (reference sequence). CDR3 in DNA: TGTGCCAGTAGTATCACGGGAAACTATGGCTACACCTTC. It translates to CASSITGNYGYTF.

The V call is TRBV18, the J call TRBJ2-1, with D possibly TRBD1 on 5 matching bases. With 1 base removed from V and 12 bases from J, the gap between germline ends came to 10 bases. The CDR3 spans 12 residues. The germline gives CDR1 KGHSH, CDR2 LQKENI. DNA for the CDR3: TGTGCCAGCTCACCACAGGAGACAGCGCAGTTCTTC. It specifies CASSPQETAQFF.

The chain joins TRBV6-5 to TRBJ1-6, with a tentative D call TRBD1 (5 bases). The CDR3 is 15 residues long. Germline V gene data show CDR1 as MNHEY and CDR2 as SVGAGI. Trimming removed 0 bases from V and 5 bases from J, with 8 bases in between. The CDR3 region has the DNA TGTGCCAGCAGTTACTCCAGGGAAGATAATTCACCCCTCCACTTT. Its protein is CASSYSREDNSPLHF.

Comment on this clone: The same CDR3 also results from other DNA sequences found in this sample. The chain employs TRBV9 and TRBJ2-5; D is perhaps TRBD1 (6 bases). V shed 0 bases and J shed 5 bases, with 11 bases lying between them. This CDR3 contains 14 residues. Germline CDR1 is SGDLS and CDR2 is YYNGEE. The DNA for the CDR3 is TGTGCCAGCAGCGTAGGTCAGGGGTGGGAGACCCAGTACTTC. Amino acid sequence: CASSVGQGWETQYF.

The CDR3 DNA is TGTGCCACCCGACAGTTTACAGACGAGCAGTACTTC. Its translation: CATRQFTDEQYF. V is TRBV6-6 and J is TRBJ2-7; D may be TRBD1 (5 bases). CDR1 and CDR2 from the germline V gene are MNHNY and SVGAGI (reference sequence). This CDR3 has 12 residues. The V end lost 10 bases, the J end lost 5 bases, and 15 bases lay between the germline ends.

The rearrangement joins TRBV5-1 to TRBJ2-1; D perhaps matches TRBD2 (7 bases). Germline V gene sequence: CDR1 SGHRS, CDR2 YFSETQ. The CDR3 length is 18 residues. The V gene lost 0 bases and the J gene lost 9 bases, with 25 bases spanning the gap. Here the CDR3 reads CASSLDPTDGGRMGEQFF. CDR3 DNA sequence: TGCGCCAGCAGCTTGGACCCGACGGACGGGGGGCGGATGGGTGAGCAGTTCTTC.

The chain uses TRBV2 and TRBJ2-7, with D possibly TRBD1 on 6 matching bases. The V gene's germline CDR1 is SNHLY and CDR2 FYNNEI. CDR3 size: 16 residues. V lost 6 bases and J lost 4, with 22 bases in between. This chain's CDR3 is CASSVTPRGGGYEQYF. In DNA form, the CDR3 reads TGTGCCAGCAGCGTCACCCCCAGGGGCGGCGGGTACGAGCAGTACTTC.

This chain uses TRBV15 with TRBJ2-1, with D perhaps given as TRBD1 or TRBD2 (5 bases each). The CDR3 has 14 amino acids. Trimming stripped 2 bases from V and 10 bases from J, with 15 bases between. Germline V CDR1 and CDR2: LNHNV, YYDKDF (reference sequence). The CDR3 DNA sequence: TGTGCCACCAGCAGACTAGTGCGAGGGGACGAGCAGTTCTTC. This translates into CATSRLVRGDEQFF.

The chain links TRBV25-1 to TRBJ2-2, with D unresolved. This CDR3 region has 14 residues. The germline CDR1 and CDR2 sequences are MGHDK and SYGVNS. Trimming left V 0 bases short and J 5 bases short, with 7 bases between. The CDR3 coding sequence is TGTGCCAGCAGTGAATATAGGGATACCGGGGAGCTGTTTTTT. This sequence encodes CASSEYRDTGELFF.

Note on this clone: Other DNA variants within this sample encode the same CDR3. This chain joins TRBV7-9 and TRBJ2-5; 7 nucleotides match TRBD2. In germline, CDR1 is SEHNR, CDR2 FQNEAQ (reference sequence). This CDR3 region has 14 residues. Trimming removed 2 bases from V and 0 bases from J; junction bases left unmatched: 0. The CDR3 DNA follows: TGTGCCAGCAGCTTACTAGCGGACCAAGAGACCCAGTACTTC. It is translated as CASSLLADQETQYF.

V usage is TRBV6-5 and J usage is TRBJ1-5, with TRBD1 identical over 7 bases. Trimming at V came to 8 bases and at J to 2 bases, leaving 9 bases not matched to a gene. Germline values: CDR1 MNHEY, CDR2 SVGAGI. The CDR3 consists of 15 residues. CDR3 nucleotide sequence: TGTGCCAGCGCAAATTCAGACAGGGGCAATCAGCCCCAGCATTTT. This translates into CASANSDRGNQPQHF.

CDR3 protein: CASRTSGNSNTGELFF. The CDR3 DNA sequence: TGTGCCAGCCGGACTAGCGGTAATTCGAACACCGGGGAGCTGTTTTTT. This chain joins TRBV5-7 and TRBJ2-2, with TRBD2 matching 10 bases. TRBV5-7 is reported as an ORF; its role is uncertain. The CDR3 consists of 16 residues. V was pared by 7 bases and J by 0 bases, with 6 bases of the junction left unmatched.

V and J are TRBV5-1 and TRBJ2-1, with D possibly matching TRBD1 (5 bases). Trimming stripped 4 bases from V and 4 bases from J, with 18 bases between. Per the germline V gene, CDR1 is SGHRS and CDR2 is YFSETQ. The CDR3 has 16 residues. In DNA, the CDR3 is TGCGCCAGCAGCAGGGCTCTGCAGGGCCCTTACAATGAGCAGTTCTTC. Its translation: CASSRALQGPYNEQFF.

The rearrangement links TRBV6-5 to TRBJ1-4; the D gene is possibly TRBD1 (6 bases). Germline assignment: CDR1 MNHEY and CDR2 SVGAGI. The V and J ends lost 6 bases and 7 bases respectively, with 15 bases between them. The CDR3 is 14 residues long. The DNA for the CDR3 is TGTGCCAGCAGGCGACAGGCTAACGGTGAAAAACTGTTTTTT. Amino acids: CASRRQANGEKLFF.

The genes are TRBV7-6 and TRBJ2-1; 12 bases fit TRBD2. Germline V gene data show CDR1 as SGHVS and CDR2 as FNYEAQ. V was clipped by 0 bases and J by 8 bases; unmatched bases: 2. The CDR3 loop spans 15 amino acids. As DNA, the CDR3 is TGTGCCAGCAGCTTAGCCGCTAGCGGGAGGGATGAGCAGTTCTTC. Translated, it gives CASSLAASGRDEQFF.

This chain connects TRBV27 to TRBJ2-3; 9 bases are a match to TRBD2. In germline, CDR1 is MNHEY, CDR2 SMNVEV (reference sequence). V gave up 8 bases and J gave up 5 bases; unmatched junction bases: 5. CDR3 length: 13 residues. The CDR3 here is CASGRTSEDTQYF. CDR3 coding DNA: TGTGCCAGCGGCCGGACTAGCGAAGATACGCAGTATTTT.

The V gene is TRBV25-1, the J gene TRBJ2-1; 8 bases are shared with TRBD2. CDR3 length: 18 amino acids. The germline CDR1 and CDR2 sequences are MGHDK and SYGVNS. V lost 2 bases, J lost 7 bases, and 16 bases stayed unmatched. The CDR3: CASSEVGAAGGVQNEQFF. DNA for the CDR3: TGTGCCAGCAGTGAAGTCGGTGCGGCGGGAGGAGTACAGAATGAGCAGTTCTTC.

The chain carries TRBV28 and TRBJ1-2; 8 bases agree with TRBD1. Germline CDR1 reads MDHEN; CDR2 reads SYDVKM. The CDR3 is made up of 14 amino acids. V trimming: 2 bases; J trimming: 9 bases; junction bases outside the gene matches: 8. Here the CDR3 reads CASSLQGAIRSYTF. CDR3 in DNA: TGTGCCAGCAGTTTACAGGGGGCAATAAGGAGCTACACCTTC.